What follows describes a single TCR beta chain. Its antigen is still unknown. Base quality data are lacking; no much larger clone is found one base away. CD8 naive samples were CD45RO-negative cells positively selected for CCR7, giving a CD45RA+CCR7+ population that excluded TemRA cells. Donors were healthy HIV-negative adults with no recently reported acute infections or vaccinations. Every donor was a Caucasian adult living in Nashville, Tennessee, USA. After blood collection by leukapheresis, PBMCs were isolated using Ficoll-Histopaque density gradient centrifugation and then cryopreserved in the vapor phase of liquid nitrogen. Analytical flow cytometry was used to check the purity and quantity of every magnetically sorted T cell population. From each sorted fraction, genomic DNA was isolated and quantified by UV absorbance on a Nanodrop 2000c. The CDR3 covers 16 residues, taking in both the cysteine and the phenylalanine. Solely the CDR3 DNA is kept, with 48 bases framed from the first base. V gives up 3 bases and J gives up 4 bases, and the segment between their germline ends measures 15 bases. For CDR1 and CDR2, the germline V gene lists ENHRY and SYGVKD.

Using the deep immunoSEQ assay, multiplex PCR amplified TCR CDR3 regions from genomic DNA. For each cell subset, the extracted genomic DNA was distributed evenly across all wells of several immunoSEQ 96-well plates, and each plate served as one replicate. For sorted subsets, around 0.2 ug of genomic DNA, equivalent to 25,000 to 30,000 T cell genomes, went into each replicate PCR. Purified libraries were quantified with a Qubit 3.0 fluorometer, sized on a Bioanalyzer 2100, and re-quantified with the KAPA Library Quantification kit. Every immunoSEQ 96-well plate was sequenced on a dedicated single-read 150-cycle Illumina NextSeq 550 flow cell. The study's own analysis went as follows. Because the immunoSEQ output included only junctional sequences and no quality scores, the filtering could not be the same as the filtering used for full-length reads. Sequences were annotated with PyIR, a Python wrapper for IgBLAST v1.9, using IMGT germline references to assign V/J genes and CDR3. Reads were filtered out if the reads had weak V/J assignments (E-value above 1e-6), no CDR3, stop codons, out-of-frame junctions, or ambiguous translated residues. V3J clonotypes were defined as sequences sharing an identical inferred V gene, J gene, and CDR3 amino acid sequence. Percentage overlap between repertoires was calculated by dividing the number of shared unique clonotypes by the size of the smaller repertoire. RTK rarefaction, the Chao1 estimator, and Recon v2.1 estimates of unobserved clonotypes were used to assess repertoire richness. Generation probabilities for all TCRbeta clonotypes obtained by the gDNA method from a handful of donors were computed using OLGA. The table comes from immuneACCESS by way of TCRdb, which keeps in-frame sequences with V and J called. Part of the clones is missing from these tables; in studies checked, under half for an unresolved V gene and the rest for unknown reasons. The V and J calls and clone size are taken from that table; D and trimming were inferred from the DNA. The sample table contains some 740,000 clones; only one count was recorded for about 91% of them. The ten biggest clones cover 24% of the sample.

This record belongs to a study of shared clonotypes between healthy human individuals (dated by TCRdb to 2020 to 2021). Study-wide context: The cohort comprised a couple of women and a few men aged 18 to 49 years. To increase sequencing depth and limit assay-specific biases, TCR repertoire library preparation and sequencing were carried out by different laboratories using diverse techniques. Per donor, leukapheresis produced somewhere between about 0.8 and 9 billion PBMCs. To estimate repertoire size and how much clonotypes are shared between individuals, the study performed deep sequencing of blood TCR repertoires from a few healthy adults. For each donor, three plates each were used for CD4 naive and CD4 memory, two plates were used for CD8 naive, and one plate was used for CD8 memory. Here is what the overall study found, with its caveats: The genetic and exposure-history diversity represented was limited by the small number of donors. Only blood was sampled, and tissue TCR repertoires likely differ from those in blood. Naive subsets generally had larger estimated clonotype richness than memory subsets did. Roughly 5% of naive CD4, 3.5% of naive CD8, approximately 2.2% of memory CD4, and more than 0.35% of memory CD8 clonotypes were shared across a few donors. Pairwise subsampling indicated that sequencing depth was expected to affect the degree of clonotype sharing among donors. Rarefaction of sorted-subset datasets indicated incomplete sequencing despite the large sequencing depth. Compared with non-shared clonotypes, the clonotypes found in all four sorted-subset donors had higher generation probabilities.

This sequence was found in a man aged 30 to 45 in good health. Sequences were obtained from naive CD8+ T cells sorted from blood. Reading the label with the study, this specimen's cell subset or site is: CD45RA+CCR7+. The sequence joins TRBV10-3 to TRBJ1-4; the D gene is perhaps TRBD1, on 5 matching bases. The bases read TGTGCCATCAGTGACAGTGGCTGGGGGAGTAATGAAAAACTGTTTTTT. Its coded protein is CAISDSGWGSNEKLFF.